A single sample gave rise to the 26 T cell receptor beta chains below, sequenced in a study of identical twins. TCRdb re-analysed the 5' RACE reads in MiXCR, keeping a single row per CDR3 protein. In the table there are roughly 1,500,000 distinct CDR3 sequences, more than 30% of which are singletons. The sample was cord blood. Receptors were obtained from a newborn girl in good health.

J is TRBJ2-3 and V is TRBV28, with D maybe TRBD1 (5 bases). The V gene lost 5 bases and the J gene lost 14 bases, with 17 bases spanning the gap. CDR1 is MDHEN and CDR2 is SYDVKM in the germline V gene. The length of the CDR3 is 12 residues. CDR3 amino acids: CASSGHSLLRYF. CDR3 DNA: TGTGCCAGCAGTGGACATAGTTTATTGCGGTATTTT.

The V and J genes are TRBV5-5 and TRBJ2-5; 11 bases fit TRBD2. Looked up from germline, CDR1 is SGHKS and CDR2 is YYEKEE (reference sequence). CDR3 length: 15 residues. J was trimmed by 11 bases and V by 4 bases; bases with no gene match: 13. CDR3 sequence reads: CASSRIAGGPIEQYF. DNA for the CDR3: TGTGCCAGCAGCCGGATAGCGGGGGGGCCGATTGAGCAGTACTTC.

The V and J genes are TRBV5-1 and TRBJ1-2; 9 bases agree with TRBD1. Germline V CDR1 and CDR2: SGHRS, YFSETQ. The CDR3 has 13 amino acids. V dropped 9 bases and J dropped 2; count of bases not matched to a gene: 5. The CDR3 region is CATGTGNNYGYTF. DNA for the CDR3: TGCGCCACCGGGACAGGGAACAACTATGGCTACACCTTC.

V gene TRBV2 combines with J gene TRBJ2-7; D call uncertain. This CDR3 has 16 amino acids. Germline assignment: CDR1 SNHLY and CDR2 FYNNEI. Trimming shortened V by 2 bases and J by 0 bases, and 14 bases separated the two germline ends. The CDR3 DNA follows: TGTGCCAGCAGTGAAACTCGGGTTGTTGGCTCCTACGAGCAGTACTTC. Amino acids: CASSETRVVGSYEQYF.

V and J are TRBV4-1 and TRBJ1-1; possible D gene TRBD1, 5 bases. There are 15 residues in the CDR3. The V and J ends lost 5 bases and 4 bases respectively, with 17 bases between them. The germline CDR1 and CDR2 sequences are MGHRA and YSYEKL. In DNA, the CDR3 is TGCGCCAGCAGCTCCCTGGGAGGGGATGGCACTGAAGCTTTCTTT. Encoded protein: CASSSLGGDGTEAFF.

In its sample, this clonotype was seen once. The J gene is TRBJ2-2, the V gene TRBV20-1; D could derive from TRBD1 or TRBD2 (5 bases each). Per germline, CDR1 DFQATT and CDR2 SNEGSKA (reference sequence). The CDR3 extends over 12 amino acids. V was clipped by 6 bases and J by 3 bases, with 8 bases between them. CDR3 protein: CSAWDHTGELFF. CDR3 sequence (DNA): TGCAGTGCGTGGGACCACACCGGGGAGCTGTTTTTT.

This clonotype has only a few counts. The rearrangement uses TRBV12-3 or TRBV12-4 and TRBJ1-2; D is unclear. This CDR3 contains 15 residues. V lost 7 bases to trimming and J lost 2 bases, with 17 bases between them. CDR3 protein: CASTLAETGNYGYTF. CDR3 nucleotides: TGTGCCAGCACCCTAGCCGAAACGGGCAACTATGGCTACACCTTC.

This chain uses TRBV20-1 with TRBJ2-2, with a weak D call TRBD1 (7 bases). The CDR3 loop spans 15 amino acids. Germline CDR1 DFQATT, CDR2 SNEGSKA (reference sequence). V was cut by 5 bases and J by 4 bases, with 17 bases left in between. The CDR3 DNA sequence: TGCAGTGCTCCGGACAGGAGGGCCCGCACCGGGGAGCTGTTTTTT. Amino acids: CSAPDRRARTGELFF.

This chain connects TRBV5-4 to TRBJ1-2, with a tentative D call TRBD1 (5 bases). This CDR3 is built from 14 residues. Per the germline V gene, CDR1 is SGHNT and CDR2 is YYREEE (reference sequence). V shed 1 base and J shed 4 bases, with 11 bases lying between them. CDR3 loop: CASSLRGVTYGYTF. The CDR3 DNA is TGTGCCAGCAGCTTGCGGGGGGTGACCTATGGCTACACCTTC.

This clonotype was seen a handful of times. V gene TRBV6-5 combines with J gene TRBJ1-4; D might be TRBD1 (5 bases). Trimming removed 5 bases at V and 6 bases at J, with 16 bases between. Germline V gene lookup returns CDR1 MNHEY and CDR2 SVGAGI. The CDR3 is 15 amino acids. CDR3 in DNA: TGTGCCAGCAGTCGTAGCGGGGCGGTGCATGAAAAACTGTTTTTT. Translating gives CASSRSGAVHEKLFF.

This clonotype turned up a few times. The chain joins TRBV27 to TRBJ2-5, with 9 bases fitting TRBD2. Losses at the gene ends were 3 bases for V and 11 bases for J; bases not matched to a gene: 7. The CDR3 totals 13 residues. Germline assignment: CDR1 MNHEY and CDR2 SMNVEV (reference sequence). DNA for the CDR3: TGTGCCAGCAGTTTTTCTAGCGGGAAGGAGCAGTACTTC. This codes for CASSFSSGKEQYF.

The genes are TRBV5-1 and TRBJ1-6; no reliable D call. This CDR3 contains 12 residues. V was trimmed by 0 bases and J by 8 bases, leaving 3 bases between them. The germline V gene encodes CDR1 SGHRS and CDR2 YFSETQ. The CDR3, as DNA: TGCGCCAGCAGCTTGGAGGATTCACCCCTCCACTTT. Translation: CASSLEDSPLHF.

This clonotype came up many times. This chain uses TRBV6-5 with TRBJ2-5; D is ambiguous. The better agreement between TRBJ2-7 and the DNA end casts doubt on the J call. CDR1 MNHEY and CDR2 SVGAGI come from the germline V gene. This CDR3 is 13 amino acids long. The DNA for the CDR3 is TGTGCCAGCAGTTACGTGCCAGGACGCGAGCAGTACTTC. Its protein is CASSYVPGREQYF.

This rearrangement joins TRBV6-1 to TRBJ1-2; D might be TRBD1 (6 bases). Per germline, CDR1 MNHNS and CDR2 SASEGT. Trimming left V 3 bases short and J 5 bases short, with 16 bases between. The CDR3 is 15 residues long. The CDR3 DNA reads TGTGCCAGCAGTGATCGGAAGCAGGGGCGTTATGGCTACACCTTC. Residues: CASSDRKQGRYGYTF.

The V call is TRBV13, the J call TRBJ2-7; D is possibly TRBD1 (6 bases). Trimming removed 0 bases at V and 2 bases at J, with 8 bases between. Germline values: CDR1 PRHDT, CDR2 FYEKMQ (reference sequence). The CDR3 length is 14 residues. CDR3 in DNA: TGTGCCAGCAGCTTAGGCCGGACAGCCTACGAGCAGTACTTC. As protein: CASSLGRTAYEQYF.

The rearrangement joins TRBV28 to TRBJ2-4, with D perhaps matching TRBD1 (6 bases). The CDR3 totals 14 residues. V was clipped by 2 bases and J by 9 bases, with 14 bases between them. Germline loops: CDR1 MDHEN, CDR2 SYDVKM. The CDR3 nucleotides read TGTGCCAGCAGTTTAACCCCACTAGGGGGCATTCAGTACTTC. Translation gives CASSLTPLGGIQYF.

The V and J genes are TRBV6-2 or TRBV6-3 and TRBJ2-3, with D unclear. Germline CDR1 is MNHEY and CDR2 is SVGEGT. CDR3 length: 13 amino acids. V lost 4 bases and J lost 2, with 7 bases in between. The CDR3 sequence is CASSFRHTDTQYF. CDR3 sequence (DNA): TGTGCCAGCAGTTTCCGGCACACAGATACGCAGTATTTT.

This sequence joins TRBV11-2 and TRBJ2-5; 12 bases map to TRBD2. Germline CDR1 is SGHAT and CDR2 is FQNNGV. Losses at the gene ends were 6 bases for V and 11 bases for J; bases not matched to a gene: 16. The CDR3 extends over 16 amino acids. This chain's CDR3 is CASRYSLAGGGNEQYF. In nucleotides, the CDR3 is TGTGCCAGCAGATATTCACTAGCGGGAGGCGGCAATGAGCAGTACTTC.

Only a few counts were recorded for this clonotype. The V gene is TRBV5-1, the J gene TRBJ2-1, with 10 bases fitting TRBD2. This CDR3 comprises 16 residues. V lost 1 base and J lost 7; bases outside the gene matches: 8. In germline, CDR1 is SGHRS, CDR2 YFSETQ. CDR3 residues: CASSLYSGGARNEQFF. The CDR3 nucleotides are TGCGCCAGCAGCTTGTACAGCGGGGGGGCGCGAAATGAGCAGTTCTTC.

This sequence joins TRBV6-2 or TRBV6-3 and TRBJ1-1; TRBD1 aligns across 11 bases. The CDR3 has 15 residues. The J segment lost 0 bases and the V segment lost 5 bases, leaving 2 bases of the junction unmatched. CDR1 and CDR2 (germline): MNHEY, SVGEGT. The CDR3 DNA follows: TGTGCCAGCAGTCGGACAGGGGGCCTGAACACTGAAGCTTTCTTT. It translates to CASSRTGGLNTEAFF.

The rearrangement links TRBV21-1 to TRBJ2-4. TRBV21-1 is annotated as a pseudogene. The CDR3 runs to 13 residues. The CDR3 spells CASSKAHKNIQYF. CDR3 nucleotide sequence: TGTGCCAGCAGCAAAGCGCACAAAAACATTCAGTACTTC.

This chain joins TRBV6-4 and TRBJ1-1; no firm D call. The V and J ends lost 4 bases and 4 bases respectively, with 13 bases between them. Per germline, CDR1 MRHNA and CDR2 SNTAGT. This CDR3 has 14 amino acids. CDR3 amino acids: CASSAGFGSTEAFF. CDR3 nucleotide sequence: TGTGCCAGCAGTGCCGGCTTCGGGAGCACTGAAGCTTTCTTT.

This clonotype was seen a handful of times. The rearrangement links TRBV5-1 to TRBJ2-3; no clear D. This CDR3 has 15 residues. Trimming stripped 0 bases from V and 2 bases from J, with 10 bases between. Germline-derived CDR1 and CDR2 are SGHRS and YFSETQ. The CDR3 DNA reads as TGCGCCAGCAGCTTGGGGCAGACCATCACAGATACGCAGTATTTT. Translation gives CASSLGQTITDTQYF.

This clonotype was counted between two and nine times. The V and J genes are TRBV7-2 and TRBJ2-3; 8 nucleotides agree with TRBD2. With V trimmed by 5 bases and J by 8 bases, 9 bases remained unmatched. This CDR3 has 14 residues. Germline lookup yields CDR1 SGHTA and CDR2 FQGNSA. CDR3 nucleotides: TGTGCCAGCAGCCCCGGACTAGCCTCAAGTACGCAGTATTTT. Translation: CASSPGLASSTQYF.

Remarks on this clonotype: A single base separates this from a much larger clone, so it may be a read error. This chain links TRBV5-1 with TRBJ2-7; D not resolved. Between the trimmed V and J ends, which lost 0 bases and 5 bases, there was a span of 12 bases. The CDR3 consists of 14 residues. Per germline, CDR1 SGHRS and CDR2 YFSETQ. This CDR3 reads CASSLDSYYDEQYF. CDR3 DNA sequence: TGCGCCAGCAGCTTGGACAGCTACTACGACGAGCAGTACTTC.

This chain links TRBV6-2 or TRBV6-3 with TRBJ2-5, with 8 bases matching TRBD2. Trimming cost V 4 bases and J 7 bases; bases outside gene matches: 14. CDR1 and CDR2 from the germline V gene are MNHEY and SVGEGT. The CDR3 contains 16 residues. The CDR3 nucleotides are TGTGCCAGCAGTTTTCGACTAGCGCCCCTCCCGGGGACCCAGTACTTC. Encoded protein: CASSFRLAPLPGTQYF.